The 8 T cell receptor beta chains presented below share a single source sample, sequenced in a study of Graves' ophthalmopathy and Graves' hyperthyroidism. Amplifying from RNA transcripts, the study obtained TCR beta CDR3 regions. HTBI-primed first-round RT-PCR preceded second-round multiplex PCR. Via MiXCR, TCRdb re-called the multiplex PCR reads, giving one row per CDR3 protein. The sample lists almost 750,000 distinct CDR3 sequences; roughly 41% were seen once. Sequencing was done on a sample of peripheral blood. These receptors were obtained from an adult man with Graves' ophthalmopathy.

The chain recombines TRBV25-1 with TRBJ1-6; D uncertain. V was cut by 8 bases and J by 10 bases, with 18 bases left in between. CDR3 size: 14 residues. Germline-derived CDR1 and CDR2 are MGHDK and SYGVNS. CDR3 sequence: CASVGYGVGSPLHF. CDR3 nucleotide sequence: TGTGCCAGCGTTGGATATGGAGTTGGCTCACCCCTCCACTTT.

This clonotype appeared many times. V and J are TRBV24-1 and TRBJ1-6; no firm D call. Between the trimmed V and J ends, which lost 7 bases and 7 bases, there was a span of 10 bases. CDR1 KGHDR and CDR2 SFDVKD come from the germline V gene. This CDR3 is built from 13 residues. The DNA of the CDR3 is TGTGCCACCAGCCGGGGATTCAATTCACCCCTCCACTTT. Residues: CATSRGFNSPLHF.

The chain employs TRBV6-5 and TRBJ2-5; D gene uncertain. Germline CDR1 MNHEY, CDR2 SVGAGI. The CDR3 spans 14 residues. The V end was cut by 0 bases, the J end by 3 bases, with 8 bases between. CDR3 loop: CASSYSTGEETQYF. The CDR3 DNA reads TGTGCCAGCAGTTACTCGACTGGTGAAGAGACCCAGTACTTC.

This chain uses TRBV7-2 with TRBJ1-5; D is possibly TRBD1 (6 bases). CDR1 and CDR2 (germline): SGHTA, FQGNSA. The CDR3 covers 17 residues. V was cut by 5 bases and J by 5 bases, with 22 bases left in between. This CDR3 reads CASSLTRTEIFHQPQHF. DNA of the CDR3: TGTGCCAGCAGCCTGACCCGGACAGAAATTTTTCATCAGCCCCAGCATTTT. Looking up the rest from reference TRBV7-2 and TRBJ1-5 gives the full variable domain: GAGVSQSPSNKVTEKGKDVELRCDPISGHTALYWYRQSLGQGLEFLIYFQGNSAPDKSGLPSDRFSAERTGGSVSTLTIQRTQQEDSAVYLCASSLTRTEIFHQPQHFGDGTRLSIL.

This chain links TRBV9 with TRBJ2-7; 9 bases fit TRBD1. V was pared by 0 bases and J by 2 bases, with 3 bases of the junction left unmatched. The CDR3 loop spans 15 amino acids. Germline assignment: CDR1 SGDLS and CDR2 YYNGEE. CDR3 region: CASSVGTGATYEQYF. The CDR3 DNA follows: TGTGCCAGCAGCGTAGGGACAGGGGCCACCTACGAGCAGTACTTC. The entire variable domain, with the rest obtained from reference TRBV9 and TRBJ2-7, is as follows: DSGVTQTPKHLITATGQRVTLRCSPRSGDLSVYWYQQSLDQGLQFLIQYYNGEERAKGNILERFSAQQFPDLHSELNLSSLELGDSALYFCASSVGTGATYEQYFGPGTRLTVT.

Comment on this clonotype: Compared with germline, one end of the junction differs, possibly owing to a read error. The chain has TRBV10-3 and TRBJ1-2; D is possibly TRBD1 (5 bases). There are 12 residues in the CDR3. In germline, CDR1 is ENHRY, CDR2 SYGVKD. In nucleotides, the CDR3 is TGTGCCAGCAGTTTTGGGGGGGATAGCTACACCTTC. It encodes CASSFGGDSYTF.

This clonotype was seen repeatedly, ten times or more. This chain connects TRBV7-2 to TRBJ1-5; TRBD1 agrees at 9 bases. Per germline, CDR1 SGHTA and CDR2 FQGNSA. This CDR3 has 16 amino acids. V trimming: 4 bases; J trimming: 3 bases; junction bases outside the gene matches: 7. Here the CDR3 reads CASSSLGDRDNQPQHF. The CDR3 nucleotides are TGTGCCAGCAGCTCACTTGGGGACAGGGACAATCAGCCCCAGCATTTT.

The chain recombines TRBV13 with TRBJ1-4; D might be TRBD1 (6 bases). Looked up from germline, CDR1 is PRHDT and CDR2 is FYEKMQ (reference sequence). The ends were cut back, 6 bases at V and 10 bases at J, with 18 bases in the middle. This CDR3 region has 14 residues. CDR3 DNA sequence: TGTGCCAGCAGTCAAAGGGGGGTTGTTGGAAAACTGTTTTTT. The encoded protein is CASSQRGVVGKLFF.